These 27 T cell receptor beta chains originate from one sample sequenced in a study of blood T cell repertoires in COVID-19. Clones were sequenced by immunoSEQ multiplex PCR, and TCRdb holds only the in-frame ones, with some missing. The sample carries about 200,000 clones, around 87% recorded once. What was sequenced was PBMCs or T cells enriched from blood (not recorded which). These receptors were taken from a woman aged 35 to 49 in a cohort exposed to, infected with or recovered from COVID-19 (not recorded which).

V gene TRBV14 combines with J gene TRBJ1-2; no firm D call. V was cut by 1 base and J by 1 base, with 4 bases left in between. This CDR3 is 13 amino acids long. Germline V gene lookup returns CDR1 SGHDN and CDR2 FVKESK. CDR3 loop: CASSQAVNYGYTF. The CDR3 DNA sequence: TGTGCCAGCAGCCAAGCAGTTAACTATGGCTACACCTTC.

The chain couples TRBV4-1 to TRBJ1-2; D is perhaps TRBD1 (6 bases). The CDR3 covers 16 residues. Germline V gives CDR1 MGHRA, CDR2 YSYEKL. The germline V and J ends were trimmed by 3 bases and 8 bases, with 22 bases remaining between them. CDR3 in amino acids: CASSQTVWGPLKGYTF. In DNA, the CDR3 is TGCGCCAGCAGCCAGACCGTATGGGGGCCGCTGAAGGGCTACACCTTC.

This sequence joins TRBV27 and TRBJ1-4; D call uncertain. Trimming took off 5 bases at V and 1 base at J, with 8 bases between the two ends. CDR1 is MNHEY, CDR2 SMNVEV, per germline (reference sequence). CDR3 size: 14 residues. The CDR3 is CASSHAGTNEKLFF. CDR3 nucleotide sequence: TGTGCCAGCAGTCATGCCGGAACTAATGAAAAACTGTTTTTT.

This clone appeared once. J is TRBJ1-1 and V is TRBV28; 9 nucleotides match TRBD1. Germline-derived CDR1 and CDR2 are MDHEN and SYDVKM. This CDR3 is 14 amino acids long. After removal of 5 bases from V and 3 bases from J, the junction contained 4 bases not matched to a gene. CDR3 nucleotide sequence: TGTGCCAGCAGTAACAGGGGGCGGTACACTGAAGCTTTCTTT. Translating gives CASSNRGRYTEAFF.

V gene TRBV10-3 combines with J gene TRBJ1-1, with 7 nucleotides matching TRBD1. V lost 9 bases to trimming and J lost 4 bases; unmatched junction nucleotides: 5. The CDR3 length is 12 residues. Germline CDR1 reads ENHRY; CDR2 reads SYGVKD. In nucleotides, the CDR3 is TGTGCCATTGAGCCAGGGGGCACTGAAGCTTTCTTT. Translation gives CAIEPGGTEAFF.

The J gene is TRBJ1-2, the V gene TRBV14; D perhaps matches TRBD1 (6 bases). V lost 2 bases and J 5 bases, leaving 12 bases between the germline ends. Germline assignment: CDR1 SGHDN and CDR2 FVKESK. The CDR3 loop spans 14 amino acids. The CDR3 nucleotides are TGTGCCAGCAGCCAAACAGGGATGGTATATGGCTACACCTTC. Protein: CASSQTGMVYGYTF.

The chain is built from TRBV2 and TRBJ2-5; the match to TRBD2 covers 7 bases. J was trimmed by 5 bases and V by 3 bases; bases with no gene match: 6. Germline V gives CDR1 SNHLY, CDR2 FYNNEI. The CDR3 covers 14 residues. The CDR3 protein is CASSDRTSLETQYF. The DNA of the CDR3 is TGTGCCAGCAGTGATCGGACTAGTCTGGAGACCCAGTACTTC.

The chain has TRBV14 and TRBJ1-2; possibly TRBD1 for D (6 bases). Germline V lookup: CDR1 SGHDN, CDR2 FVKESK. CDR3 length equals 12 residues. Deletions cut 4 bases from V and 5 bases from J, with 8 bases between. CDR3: CASSPGVYGYTF. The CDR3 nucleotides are TGTGCCAGCAGCCCAGGGGTTTATGGCTACACCTTC. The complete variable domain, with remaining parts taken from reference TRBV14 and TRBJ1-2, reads EAGVTQFPSHSVIEKGQTVTLRCDPISGHDNLYWYRRVMGKEIKFLLHFVKESKQDESGMPNNRFLAERTGGTYSTLKVQPAELEDSGVYFCASSPGVYGYTFGSGTRLTVV.

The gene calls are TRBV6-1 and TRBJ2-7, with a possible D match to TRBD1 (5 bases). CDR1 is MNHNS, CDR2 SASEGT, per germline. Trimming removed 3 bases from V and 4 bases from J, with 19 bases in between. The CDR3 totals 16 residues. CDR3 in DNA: TGTGCCAGCAGTGATTTTATCCAGGGTTTAAGTTACGAGCAGTACTTC. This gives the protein CASSDFIQGLSYEQYF.

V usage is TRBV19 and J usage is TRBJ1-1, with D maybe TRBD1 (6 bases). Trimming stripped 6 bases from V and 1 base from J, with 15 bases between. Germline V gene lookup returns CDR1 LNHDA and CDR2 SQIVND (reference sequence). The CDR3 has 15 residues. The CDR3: CASSDLGGANTEAFF. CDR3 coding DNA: TGTGCCAGTAGCGATCTTGGGGGGGCGAACACTGAAGCTTTCTTT.

The DNA of the CDR3 is TGTGCCAGCAGTTTAAATCGGGGTATCGATGGCTACACCTTC. Translation gives CASSLNRGIDGYTF. This chain joins TRBV27 and TRBJ1-2; D gene uncertain. The V end lost 2 bases, the J end lost 6 bases, and 13 bases lay between the germline ends. The CDR3 loop spans 14 amino acids. In germline, CDR1 is MNHEY, CDR2 SMNVEV (reference sequence).

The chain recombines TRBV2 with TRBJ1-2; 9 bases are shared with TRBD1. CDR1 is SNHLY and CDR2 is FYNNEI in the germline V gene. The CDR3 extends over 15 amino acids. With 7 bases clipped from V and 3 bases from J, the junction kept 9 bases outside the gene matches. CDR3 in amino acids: CASKDGQGRYYGYTF. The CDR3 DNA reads TGTGCCAGCAAGGACGGACAGGGGAGGTACTATGGCTACACCTTC. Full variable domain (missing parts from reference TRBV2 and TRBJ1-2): EPEVTQTPSHQVTQMGQEVILRCVPISNHLYFYWYRQILGQKVEFLVSFYNNEISEKSEIFDDQFSVERPDGSNFTLKIRSTKLEDSAMYFCASKDGQGRYYGYTFGSGTRLTVV.

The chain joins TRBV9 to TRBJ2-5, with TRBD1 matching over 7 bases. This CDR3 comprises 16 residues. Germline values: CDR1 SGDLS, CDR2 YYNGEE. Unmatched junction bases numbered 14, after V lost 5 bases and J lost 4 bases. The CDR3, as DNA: TGTGCCAGCAGTGCCCCACACAGGGGAAATACAGAGACCCAGTACTTC. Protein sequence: CASSAPHRGNTETQYF.

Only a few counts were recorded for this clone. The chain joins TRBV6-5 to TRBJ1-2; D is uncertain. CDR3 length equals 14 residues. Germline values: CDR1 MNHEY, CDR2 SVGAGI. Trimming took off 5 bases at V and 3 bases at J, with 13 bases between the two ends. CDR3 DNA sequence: TGTGCCAGCAGTATAAAAAGCGGGGACTATGGCTACACCTTC. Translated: CASSIKSGDYGYTF.

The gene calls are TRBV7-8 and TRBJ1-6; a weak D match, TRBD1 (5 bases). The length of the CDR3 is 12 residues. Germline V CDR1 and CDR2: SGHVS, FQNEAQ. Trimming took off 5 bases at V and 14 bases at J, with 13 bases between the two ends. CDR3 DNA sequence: TGTGCCAGCAGCCTCGCGGGGGGAACCCTCCACTTT. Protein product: CASSLAGGTLHF.

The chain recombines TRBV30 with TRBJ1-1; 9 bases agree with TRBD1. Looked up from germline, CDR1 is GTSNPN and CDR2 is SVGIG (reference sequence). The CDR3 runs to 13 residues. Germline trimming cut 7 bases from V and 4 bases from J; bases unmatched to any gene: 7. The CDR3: CASGQGWGTEAFF. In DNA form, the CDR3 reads TGTGCCTCGGGACAGGGCTGGGGCACTGAAGCTTTCTTT.

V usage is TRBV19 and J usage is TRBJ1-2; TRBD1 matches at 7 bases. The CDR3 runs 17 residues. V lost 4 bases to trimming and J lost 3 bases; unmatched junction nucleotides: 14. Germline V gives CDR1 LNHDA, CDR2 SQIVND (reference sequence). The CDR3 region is CASSTRDSPAVDYGYTF. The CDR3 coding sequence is TGTGCCAGTAGTACCCGGGACAGTCCGGCGGTTGACTATGGCTACACCTTC.

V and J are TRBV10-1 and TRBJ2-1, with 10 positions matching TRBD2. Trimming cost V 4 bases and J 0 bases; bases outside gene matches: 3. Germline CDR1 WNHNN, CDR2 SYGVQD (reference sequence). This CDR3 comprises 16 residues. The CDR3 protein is CASSVGTSVSYNEQFF. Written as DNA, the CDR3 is TGCGCCAGCAGTGTGGGGACTAGCGTCTCCTACAATGAGCAGTTCTTC.

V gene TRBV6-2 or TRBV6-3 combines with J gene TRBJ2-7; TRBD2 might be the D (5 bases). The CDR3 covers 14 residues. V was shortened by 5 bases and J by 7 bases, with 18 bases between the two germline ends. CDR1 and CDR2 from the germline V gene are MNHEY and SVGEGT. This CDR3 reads CASSHTRPPREQYF. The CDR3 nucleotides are TGTGCCAGCAGTCATACTAGACCCCCCAGGGAGCAGTACTTC.

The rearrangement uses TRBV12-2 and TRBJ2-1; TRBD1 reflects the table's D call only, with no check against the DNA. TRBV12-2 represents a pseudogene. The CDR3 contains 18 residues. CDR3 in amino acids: CASRPPLGTPSSYNEQFF. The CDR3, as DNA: TGTGCAAGTCGCCCCCCCCTTGGGACACCTAGCTCCTACAATGAGCAGTTCTTC.

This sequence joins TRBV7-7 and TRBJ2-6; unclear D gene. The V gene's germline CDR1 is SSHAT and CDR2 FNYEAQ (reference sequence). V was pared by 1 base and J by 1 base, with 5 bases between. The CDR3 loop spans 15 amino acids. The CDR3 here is CASSLGRSGANVLTF. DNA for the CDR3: TGTGCCAGCAGCTTAGGCCGGTCTGGGGCCAACGTCCTGACTTTC.

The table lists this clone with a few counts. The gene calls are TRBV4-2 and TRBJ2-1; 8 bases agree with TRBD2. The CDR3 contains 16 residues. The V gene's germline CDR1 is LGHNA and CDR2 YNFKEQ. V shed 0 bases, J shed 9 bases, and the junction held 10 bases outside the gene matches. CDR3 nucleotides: TGTGCCAGCAGCCAAGATGAAAGCGGGAGAGGGGTTGAGCAGTTCTTC. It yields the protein CASSQDESGRGVEQFF.

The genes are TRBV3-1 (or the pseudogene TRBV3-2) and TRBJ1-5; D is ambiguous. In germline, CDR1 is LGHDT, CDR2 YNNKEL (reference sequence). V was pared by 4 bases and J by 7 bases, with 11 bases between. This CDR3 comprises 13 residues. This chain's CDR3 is CASSLRVGQPQHF. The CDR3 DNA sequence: TGTGCCAGCAGCCTTCGTGTGGGCCAGCCCCAGCATTTT.

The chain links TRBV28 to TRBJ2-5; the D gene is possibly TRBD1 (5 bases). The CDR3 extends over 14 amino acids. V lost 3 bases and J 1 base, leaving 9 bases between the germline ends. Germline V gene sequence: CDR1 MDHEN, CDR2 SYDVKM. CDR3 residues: CASSFPGPQETQYF. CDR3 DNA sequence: TGTGCCAGCAGTTTTCCAGGGCCCCAAGAGACCCAGTACTTC.

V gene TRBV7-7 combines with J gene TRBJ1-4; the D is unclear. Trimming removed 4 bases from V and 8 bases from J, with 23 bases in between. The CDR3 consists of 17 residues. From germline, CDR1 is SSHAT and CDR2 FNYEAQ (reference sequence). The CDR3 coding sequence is TGTGCCAGCAGCTGTACTATTCGGGTAATCCGGGGAGAAAAACTGTTTTTT. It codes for CASSCTIRVIRGEKLFF.

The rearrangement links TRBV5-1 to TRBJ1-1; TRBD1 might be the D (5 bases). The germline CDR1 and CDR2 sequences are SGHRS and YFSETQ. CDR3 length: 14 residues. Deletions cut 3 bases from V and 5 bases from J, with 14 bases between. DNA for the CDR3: TGCGCCAGCAGCTATCGTGGAGGGGTTACTGAAGCTTTCTTT. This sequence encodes CASSYRGGVTEAFF.

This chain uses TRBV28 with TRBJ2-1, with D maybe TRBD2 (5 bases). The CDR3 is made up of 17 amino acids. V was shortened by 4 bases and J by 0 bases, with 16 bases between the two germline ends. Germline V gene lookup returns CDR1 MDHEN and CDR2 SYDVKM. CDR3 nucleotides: TGTGCCAGCAGTTCACGGAACGGGGTTAGCTCCTACAATGAGCAGTTCTTC. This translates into CASSSRNGVSSYNEQFF. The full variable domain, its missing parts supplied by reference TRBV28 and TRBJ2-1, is DVKVTQSSRYLVKRTGEKVFLECVQDMDHENMFWYRQDPGLGLRLIYFSYDVKMKEKGDIPEGYSVSREKKERFSLILESASTNQTSMYLCASSSRNGVSSYNEQFFGPGTRLTVL.